Reported below is one T cell receptor (beta chain). The antigen is undetermined. At one boundary the junction diverges from the germline segment, which might be a read error. The data were taken from a study of CD8 T cells in ankylosing spondylitis. General study results and limits: Clones linked to the disease showed a CD8+ phenotype. They occurred at relatively low frequencies in peripheral blood. Reports say disease-linked clones showed up significantly more in matched ankylosing spondylitis synovial fluid. A motif of 7 or 8 highly homologous TCR beta variants was seen as apparently characteristic of ankylosing spondylitis blood.

Germline V gene lookup returns CDR1 MNHNS and CDR2 SASEGT. The CDR3 contains 21 residues. TCRdb itself ran the 5' RACE reads through MiXCR, one entry per CDR3 protein. This sample has some 200,000 distinct CDR3 sequences, with roughly 6.6% found just once. The V and J genes are TRBV6-1 and TRBJ2-3, with TRBD2 matching over 9 bases. The sequenced material came from blood, either unsorted or a sorted T cell fraction (not recorded which). The receptor was derived from a male donor with ankylosing spondylitis. The CDR3 sequence: CASIEANIGLAGRLSTDTQYF. CDR3 bases: TGTGCCAGCATTGAAGCTAATATCGGGCTAGCGGGACGACTTAGCACAGATACGCAGTATTTT.